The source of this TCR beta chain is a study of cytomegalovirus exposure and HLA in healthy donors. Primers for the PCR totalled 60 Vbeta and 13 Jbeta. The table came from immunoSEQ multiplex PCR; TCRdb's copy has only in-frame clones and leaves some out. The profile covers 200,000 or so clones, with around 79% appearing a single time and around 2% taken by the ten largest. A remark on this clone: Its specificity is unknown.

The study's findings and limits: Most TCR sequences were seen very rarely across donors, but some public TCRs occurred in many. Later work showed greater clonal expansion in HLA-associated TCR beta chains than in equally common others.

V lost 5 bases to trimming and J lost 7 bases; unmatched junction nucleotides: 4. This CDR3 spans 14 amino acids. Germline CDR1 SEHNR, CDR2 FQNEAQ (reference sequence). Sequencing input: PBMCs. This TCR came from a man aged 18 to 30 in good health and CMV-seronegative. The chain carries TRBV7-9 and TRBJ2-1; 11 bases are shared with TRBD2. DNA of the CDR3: TGTGCCAGCAGCGCCGGGACTAGCGGTAATGAGCAGTTCTTC. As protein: CASSAGTSGNEQFF.